The next 7 T cell receptor beta chains were all read from a single sample in a study of human T cells and chemical hapten exposure. Regarding time point: patch test 1, 2 weeks after DPC sensitization. Noted treatment: therapeutic diphenylcyclopropenone sensitization with weekly scalp DPC. TCRdb reprocessed the RACE reads via MiXCR and lists one record per CDR3 protein. In the table there are 150,000 or so distinct CDR3 sequences, more than 12% of which are singletons. Specimen: whole blood, collected in connection with sensitization to the hapten diphenylcyclopropenone (DPC). These receptor sequences come from a woman aged 25-40 years with alopecia areata. Some clones in this sample may be carry-over from other donors' samples.

The chain is built from TRBV6-6 and TRBJ1-1; D unresolved. This CDR3 region has 17 residues. The V and J ends lost 2 bases and 0 bases respectively, with 16 bases between them. Germline assignment: CDR1 MNHNY and CDR2 SVGAGI (reference sequence). The CDR3, as DNA: TGTGCCAGCAGTTACCCGACGACGGGAAGGATGAACACTGAAGCTTTCTTT. Its protein is CASSYPTTGRMNTEAFF.

The V and J genes are TRBV3-1 and TRBJ2-1, with D possibly being TRBD1 (6 bases). The CDR3 has 10 residues. Looked up from germline, CDR1 is LGHDT and CDR2 is YNNKEL (reference sequence). V shed 10 bases and J shed 5 bases, with 6 bases lying between them. In DNA, the CDR3 is TGTGCCACAGGGGACAATGAGCAGTTCTTC. As protein: CATGDNEQFF.

This clonotype was detected many times. The rearrangement joins TRBV6-2 or TRBV6-3 to TRBJ1-2; D gene uncertain. This CDR3 is built from 13 residues. Trimming shortened V by 2 bases and J by 2 bases, and 6 bases separated the two germline ends. CDR1 and CDR2 (germline): MNHEY, SVGEGT. The DNA of the CDR3 is TGTGCCAGCAGTTACCTACCAAACTATGGCTACACCTTC. It yields the protein CASSYLPNYGYTF.

This clonotype was counted ten times or more. The gene calls are TRBV4-3 and TRBJ1-1; 7 bases are a match to TRBD1. The CDR3 sequence is 14 residues long. The junction had 7 bases not matched to a gene; V was cut back by 4 bases and J by 5 bases. Germline CDR1 and CDR2: LGHNA and YSLEER. Here the CDR3 DNA reads TGCGCCAGCAGCCTCACAGGGGTAGGAACTGAAGCTTTCTTT. This encodes CASSLTGVGTEAFF.

This clonotype was found many times. The rearrangement links TRBV7-8 to TRBJ2-3, with 7 nucleotides matching TRBD1. There are 15 residues in the CDR3. Germline V gene data show CDR1 as SGHVS and CDR2 as FQNEAQ. The trim removed 5 bases at V and 3 bases at J, leaving 8 bases unmatched. CDR3 nucleotides: TGTGCCAGCAGCCCCGACAGGGTACGGACAGATACGCAGTATTTT. This sequence encodes CASSPDRVRTDTQYF.

The chain couples TRBV5-1 to TRBJ2-7; 7 nucleotides match TRBD1. The germline gives CDR1 SGHRS, CDR2 YFSETQ. Trimming took 0 bases from V and 1 from J; bases not matched to a gene: 4. The CDR3 covers 15 residues. The CDR3 region is CASSLDPGGSYEQYF. The CDR3 nucleotides are TGCGCCAGCAGCTTGGACCCAGGGGGATCCTACGAGCAGTACTTC.

In this sample, this clonotype turned up many times. The chain carries TRBV12-3 or TRBV12-4 and TRBJ1-1; 9 nucleotides agree with TRBD1. The J segment lost 7 bases and the V segment lost 5 bases, leaving 8 bases of the junction unmatched. This CDR3 comprises 14 residues. The DNA of the CDR3 is TGTGCCAGCAGTGACGGGACAGGGACGGATGAAGCTTTCTTT. Amino acid sequence: CASSDGTGTDEAFF.